This T cell receptor (beta chain) was recovered during a study of cytomegalovirus exposure and HLA in healthy donors. Study-wide results and limits: Cytomegalovirus-associated status was assigned to around 160 TCR beta chains.

The PCR used 60 Vbeta and 13 Jbeta primers. The assay was immunoSEQ multiplex PCR, and TCRdb's table has in-frame clones only and misses some. This table has some 90,000 clones, roughly 86% appearing once. Germline V gene data show CDR1 as LNHDA and CDR2 as SQIVND (reference sequence). This CDR3 comprises 16 residues. J lost 1 base, V lost 4 bases, and 6 bases had no gene match. Comment on this clone: As yet, its antigen is unknown.

Sequencing used PBMCs. This chain uses TRBV19 with TRBJ1-1; the match to TRBD1 covers 10 bases. This clonotype originated in a human donor in good health. The CDR3 loop is CASSTWTGGENTEAFF. The CDR3 DNA sequence: TGTGCCAGTAGTACATGGACAGGGGGAGAGAACACTGAAGCTTTCTTT.